The T cell receptor (beta chain) described here comes from a study of control samples from healthy donors and cancer patients. The CDR3 totals 14 residues. V shed 6 bases and J shed 7 bases, with 18 bases lying between them. CDR1 and CDR2 (germline): MNHEY, SVGAGI. Profiling relied on immunoSEQ multiplex PCR, and the TCRdb table lists in-frame clones only, not all of them. The sample lists 170,000 or so clones; approximately 92% were seen once. This TCR was sampled from a man younger than 45 in good health. Sequencing was done on a sample of blood. The genes are TRBV6-5 and TRBJ1-2, with D possibly being TRBD1 (5 bases). The chain's CDR3 is CASREGPAGGGYTF. The CDR3 DNA reads as TGTGCCAGCAGGGAGGGGCCAGCGGGGGGTGGCTACACCTTC.